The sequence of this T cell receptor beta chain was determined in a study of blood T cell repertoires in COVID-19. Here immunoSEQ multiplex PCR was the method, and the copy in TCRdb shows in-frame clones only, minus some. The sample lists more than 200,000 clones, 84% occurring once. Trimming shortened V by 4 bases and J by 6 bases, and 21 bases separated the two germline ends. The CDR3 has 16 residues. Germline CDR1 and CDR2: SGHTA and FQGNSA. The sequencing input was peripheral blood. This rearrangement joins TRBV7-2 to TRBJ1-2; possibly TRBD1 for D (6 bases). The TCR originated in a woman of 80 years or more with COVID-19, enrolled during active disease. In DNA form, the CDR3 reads TGTGCCAGCAGCTCCAGGGGAATCGATGTTTGGAATGGCTACACCTTC. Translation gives CASSSRGIDVWNGYTF.